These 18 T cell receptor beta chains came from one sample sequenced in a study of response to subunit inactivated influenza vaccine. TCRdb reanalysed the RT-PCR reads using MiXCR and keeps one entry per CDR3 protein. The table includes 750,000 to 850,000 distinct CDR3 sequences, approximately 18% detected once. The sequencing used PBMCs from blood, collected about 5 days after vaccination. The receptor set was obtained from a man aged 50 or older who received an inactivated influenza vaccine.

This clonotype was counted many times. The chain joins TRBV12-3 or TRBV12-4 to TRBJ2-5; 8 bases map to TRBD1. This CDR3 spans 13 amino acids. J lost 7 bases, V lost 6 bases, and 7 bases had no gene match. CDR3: CASSPTGVGTQYF. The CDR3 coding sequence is TGTGCCAGCAGCCCGACAGGGGTCGGGACCCAGTACTTC.

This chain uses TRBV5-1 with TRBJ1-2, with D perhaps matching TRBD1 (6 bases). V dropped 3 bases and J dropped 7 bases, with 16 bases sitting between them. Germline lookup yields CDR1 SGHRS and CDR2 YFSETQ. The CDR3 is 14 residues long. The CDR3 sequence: CASSSTPGDSGYTF. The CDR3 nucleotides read TGCGCCAGCAGCTCAACCCCAGGGGACTCTGGCTACACCTTC.

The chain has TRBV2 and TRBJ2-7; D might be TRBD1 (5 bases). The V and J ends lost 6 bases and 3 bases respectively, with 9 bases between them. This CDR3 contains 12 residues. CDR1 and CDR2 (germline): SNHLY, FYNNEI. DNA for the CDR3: TGTGCCAGCAGAAAACAGGACTACGAGCAGTACTTC. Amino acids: CASRKQDYEQYF.

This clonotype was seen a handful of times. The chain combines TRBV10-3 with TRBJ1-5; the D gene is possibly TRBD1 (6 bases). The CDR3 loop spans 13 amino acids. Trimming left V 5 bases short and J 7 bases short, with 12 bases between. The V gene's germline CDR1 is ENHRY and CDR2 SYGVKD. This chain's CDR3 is CAISTGSEQPQHF. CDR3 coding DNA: TGTGCCATCAGTACAGGGTCGGAGCAGCCCCAGCATTTT.

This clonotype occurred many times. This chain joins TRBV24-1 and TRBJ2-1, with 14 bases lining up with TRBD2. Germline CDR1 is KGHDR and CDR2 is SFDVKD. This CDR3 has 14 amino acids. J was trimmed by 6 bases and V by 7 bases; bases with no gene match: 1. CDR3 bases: TGTGCCACCAGAGGACTAGCGGGAGGCAATGAGCAGTTCTTC. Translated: CATRGLAGGNEQFF.

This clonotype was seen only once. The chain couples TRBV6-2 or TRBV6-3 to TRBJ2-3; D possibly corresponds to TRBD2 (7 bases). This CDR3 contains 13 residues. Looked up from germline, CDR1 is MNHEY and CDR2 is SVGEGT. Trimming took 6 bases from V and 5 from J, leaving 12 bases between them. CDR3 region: CASRQGGGDTQYF. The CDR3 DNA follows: TGTGCCAGCAGACAGGGCGGGGGAGATACGCAGTATTTT.

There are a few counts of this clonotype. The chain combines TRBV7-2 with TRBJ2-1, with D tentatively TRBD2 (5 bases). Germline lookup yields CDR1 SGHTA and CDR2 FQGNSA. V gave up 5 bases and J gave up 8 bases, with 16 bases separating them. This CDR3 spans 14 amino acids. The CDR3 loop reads CASSPQRAGHEQFF. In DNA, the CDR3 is TGTGCCAGCAGCCCCCAACGTGCGGGCCATGAGCAGTTCTTC. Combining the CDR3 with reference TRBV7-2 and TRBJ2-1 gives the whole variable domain GAGVSQSPSNKVTEKGKDVELRCDPISGHTALYWYRQSLGQGLEFLIYFQGNSAPDKSGLPSDRFSAERTGGSVSTLTIQRTQQEDSAVYLCASSPQRAGHEQFFGPGTRLTVL.

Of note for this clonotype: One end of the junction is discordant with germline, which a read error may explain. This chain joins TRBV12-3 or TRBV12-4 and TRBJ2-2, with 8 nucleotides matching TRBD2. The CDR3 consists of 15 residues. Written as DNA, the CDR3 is TGTGCCAGCAGTTTAAGTCGGGGGGGCTCCCGGGGAGCTGTTTTT. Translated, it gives CASSLSRGGSRGAVF.

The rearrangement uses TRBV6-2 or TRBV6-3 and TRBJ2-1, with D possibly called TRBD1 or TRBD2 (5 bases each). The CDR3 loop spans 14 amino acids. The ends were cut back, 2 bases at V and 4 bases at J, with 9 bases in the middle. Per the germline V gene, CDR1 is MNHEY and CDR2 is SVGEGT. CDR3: CASSYLGVYNEQFF. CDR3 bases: TGTGCCAGCAGTTACCTGGGGGTTTACAATGAGCAGTTCTTC.

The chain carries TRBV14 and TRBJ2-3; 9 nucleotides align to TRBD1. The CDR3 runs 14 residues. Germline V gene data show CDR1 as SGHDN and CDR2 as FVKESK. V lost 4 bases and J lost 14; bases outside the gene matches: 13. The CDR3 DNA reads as TGTGCCAGCAGCCGACAGAACCGGGACAGGGTGGTGTATTTT. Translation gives CASSRQNRDRVVYF.

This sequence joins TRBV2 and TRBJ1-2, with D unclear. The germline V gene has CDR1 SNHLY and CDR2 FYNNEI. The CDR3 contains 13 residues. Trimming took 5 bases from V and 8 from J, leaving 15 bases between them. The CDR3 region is CASSYRLGEGYTF. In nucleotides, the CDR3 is TGTGCCAGCAGTTACAGACTCGGGGAGGGCTACACCTTC.

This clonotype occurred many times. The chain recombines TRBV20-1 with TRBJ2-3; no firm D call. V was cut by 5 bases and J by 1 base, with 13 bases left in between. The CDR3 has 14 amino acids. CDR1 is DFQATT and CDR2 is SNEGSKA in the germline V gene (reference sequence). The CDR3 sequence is CSAARGGGTDTQYF. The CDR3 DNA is TGCAGTGCTGCCCGAGGTGGGGGCACAGATACGCAGTATTTT.

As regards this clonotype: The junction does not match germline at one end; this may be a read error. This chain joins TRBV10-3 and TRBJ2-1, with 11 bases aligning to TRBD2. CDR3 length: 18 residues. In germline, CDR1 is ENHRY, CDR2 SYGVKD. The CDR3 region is CTISSPLKTSGSYNEQFF. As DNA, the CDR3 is TGTACCATCAGTTCCCCCTTAAAAACTAGCGGGAGCTACAATGAGCAGTTCTTC.

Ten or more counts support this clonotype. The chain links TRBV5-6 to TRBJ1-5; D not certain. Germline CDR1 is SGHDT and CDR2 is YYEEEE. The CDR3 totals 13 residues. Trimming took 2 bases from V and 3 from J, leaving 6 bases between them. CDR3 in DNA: TGTGCCAGCAGCTTTTTACCCAATCAGCCCCAGCATTTT. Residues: CASSFLPNQPQHF.

CDR3 sequence reads: CASSYPRDRGSYEQYF. The DNA for the CDR3 is TGTGCCAGCAGTTACCCCCGGGACCGGGGCTCCTACGAGCAGTACTTC. The chain couples TRBV6-5 to TRBJ2-7, with D perhaps TRBD1 or TRBD2 (5 bases each). In germline, CDR1 is MNHEY, CDR2 SVGAGI. CDR3 size: 16 residues. The V gene lost 2 bases and the J gene lost 0 bases, with 14 bases spanning the gap.

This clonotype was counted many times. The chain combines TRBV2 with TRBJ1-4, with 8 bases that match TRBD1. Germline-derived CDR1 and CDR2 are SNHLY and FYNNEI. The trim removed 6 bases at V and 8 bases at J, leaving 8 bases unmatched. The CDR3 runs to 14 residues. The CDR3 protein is CASRDRVGSEKLFF. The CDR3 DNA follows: TGTGCCAGCAGGGACAGGGTGGGGTCCGAAAAACTGTTTTTT. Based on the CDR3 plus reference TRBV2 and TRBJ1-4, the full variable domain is EPEVTQTPSHQVTQMGQEVILRCVPISNHLYFYWYRQILGQKVEFLVSFYNNEISEKSEIFDDQFSVERPDGSNFTLKIRSTKLEDSAMYFCASRDRVGSEKLFFGSGTQLSVL.

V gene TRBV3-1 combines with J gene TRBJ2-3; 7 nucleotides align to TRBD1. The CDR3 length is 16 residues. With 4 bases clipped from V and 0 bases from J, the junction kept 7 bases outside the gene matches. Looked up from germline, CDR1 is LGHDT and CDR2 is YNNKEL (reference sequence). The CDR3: CASSRSGTASTDTQYF. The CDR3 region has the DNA TGTGCCAGCAGCCGATCCGGGACAGCTAGCACAGATACGCAGTATTTT.

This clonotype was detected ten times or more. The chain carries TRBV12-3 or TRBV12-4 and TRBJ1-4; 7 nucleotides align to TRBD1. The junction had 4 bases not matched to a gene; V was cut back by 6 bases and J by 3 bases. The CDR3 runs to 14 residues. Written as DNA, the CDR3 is TGTGCCAGCAGGCCGACAGGGCCTAATGAAAAACTGTTTTTT. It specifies CASRPTGPNEKLFF.